Described below is a single TCR beta chain sequence and its context. This clone occurred a few times. The antigen this receptor binds is unknown. No much larger clone is present one base from it, and per-base qualities are unavailable. V gives up 6 bases and J gives up 7 bases, and the segment between their germline ends measures 6 bases. The CDR3 covers 11 residues, taking in both the cysteine and the phenylalanine. The CDR3 DNA has 33 bases and is translated from base 1. CDR1 and CDR2 are read off the germline V gene (reference sequence) as SEHNR and FQNEAQ. TCRbeta CDR3 regions were amplified from genomic DNA using the immunoSEQ Assay, a bias-controlled multiplex PCR. On the study's bioinformatics: The number of nucleated cells in each sample was estimated from the amplification of reference gene primers within the assay. Sequence reads were collapsed and filtered to measure the absolute abundance of every unique TCRbeta CDR3 rearrangement. For each sample, productive Simpson clonality was calculated as the square root of Simpson's diversity index across productive rearrangements. TCRdb obtained this table from immuneACCESS and retained in-frame rearrangements with V and J assigned. These tables miss some clones; where compared with another copy, unresolved V genes account for less than half of the shortfall, and the remainder is unexplained. That table is the source of V, J and clone size, and D and trimming were worked out from the DNA. For this sample there are about 120,000 clones; approximately 82% appear just once. The ten most abundant clones make up approximately 3.9% of the sample.

This record belongs to a study of blood T cell repertoires in COVID-19 (dated by TCRdb to the early 2020s). Notes on the research overall: Samples from collaborators originated in the United States, Italy and Spain and spanned both the acute and convalescent phases of COVID-19. HLA class I and class II types, where available, came from metadata supplied by the sample provider rather than from assay-based typing. The prospective study material was composed of cDNA or gDNA derived from T cells, B-cell-depleted T cells, or PBMCs. Samples were obtained from the ongoing ImmuneRACE study (first 160 participants) and from some 1,200 subjects provided by 6 global collaborators. The sample metadata nearly always contained a de-identified subject ID, COVID-19 status, age in years and sex. The repertoires were released in a freely available public database meant as a resource for research on the immune response to SARS-CoV-2. Subjects who had been exposed to COVID-19, were actively infected with it, or had recovered from it provided the deeply sampled blood TCRbeta repertoires that made up the dataset.

The collaborating institutions used their own protocols to collect whole blood in K2EDTA tubes. For TCRbeta analysis, collaborators shipped samples as frozen whole blood, isolated PBMCs, or DNA extracted from either of those sample types. Here is what the overall study found, with its caveats: Clinical and demographic metadata were provided uncurated, with the amount varying by source and participant.

Specimen: peripheral blood. The origin of this receptor is a woman aged 50 to 60 with acute or convalescent COVID-19. The V gene is TRBV7-9 and the J gene is TRBJ2-2; a confident D gene designation cannot be given. The DNA sequence is TGTGCCAGCAGTCGTTACGGGGAGCTGTTTTTT. It encodes CASSRYGELFF.